This T cell receptor (beta chain) was documented in a study of T cells in Graves' hyperthyroidism and ophthalmopathy. Every diagnosis used clinical symptoms, serum thyroxine and TRAb, thyroid ultrasound and orbital computed tomography. RNA transcripts provided the source from which TCR beta CDR3 regions were amplified. An initial round of RT-PCR targeting the TCR CDR3 relied on the HTBI primer set. Using its own MiXCR run on the multiplex PCR reads, TCRdb lists one record per CDR3 protein. The repertoire holds around 500,000 distinct CDR3 sequences, with 22% as singletons. The germline gives CDR1 MNHNS, CDR2 SASEGT. CDR3 size: 13 residues. V was pared by 3 bases and J by 9 bases, with 9 bases between.

The receptor was isolated from a woman aged 70 to 79 with Graves' ophthalmopathy. V and J are TRBV6-1 and TRBJ1-6, with a possible D match to TRBD1 (5 bases). The sample taken for sequencing was blood. CDR3: CASSDGTVSPLHF. The DNA of the CDR3 is TGTGCCAGCAGTGACGGGACGGTTTCACCCCTCCACTTT.